The rows below give T cell receptor beta chains drawn from one sample of a study of T-cell reconstitution after alpha-beta-depleted transplantation in children. TCRdb re-analysed the PCR reads in MiXCR, keeping a single row per CDR3 protein. This sample has over 400,000 distinct CDR3 sequences, with approximately 12% found just once. The sample was PBMCs from the stem cell graft donor, taken from the stem cell graft. The receptors stem from a human donor who donated a stem cell graft to a child with combined immunodeficiency. Both conserved end residues are part of each CDR3. The D gene is left open where the match is weak. Clone size is not always given. Where it is, it says once, few, many or a class for expanded clones.

CDR3: CASSTQTGDIVYEQYF
DNA: TGTGCCAGCAGTACGCAGACAGGGGACATTGTCTACGAGCAGTACTTC
J: TRBJ2-7
D: TRBD1
size: few
V: TRBV28

CDR3: CASSSYGRRYEQYF
DNA: TGTGCCAGCAGTTCCTACGGGAGGCGGTACGAGCAGTACTTC
J: TRBJ2-7
D: TRBD2
size: NA
V: TRBV12-3/TRBV12-4

CDR3: CASRVPHNEQFF
DNA: TGTGCCAGCAGGGTGCCCCACAATGAGCAGTTCTTC
J: TRBJ2-1
D: NA
size: many
V: TRBV28

CDR3: CSVPDRVLLDEQFF
DNA: TGCAGTGTCCCAGACAGGGTGTTATTAGATGAGCAGTTCTTC
J: TRBJ2-1
D: TRBD1
size: many
V: TRBV20-1

CDR3: CSAPPSSATHTDTQYF
DNA: TGCAGTGCGCCGCCATCTAGCGCGACCCACACAGATACGCAGTATTTT
J: TRBJ2-3
D: NA
size: NA
V: TRBV20-1

CDR3: CASSLYRQSLGNYGYTF
DNA: TGTGCCAGCAGTCTGTACCGACAGTCCCTGGGGAACTATGGCTACACCTTC
J: TRBJ1-2
D: NA
size: many
V: TRBV28

CDR3: CASSRLPTDTQYF
DNA: TGTGCCAGCAGCCGGTTACCCACAGATACGCAGTATTTT
J: TRBJ2-3
D: NA
size: NA
V: TRBV12-3/TRBV12-4

CDR3: CSPGTSGSSSSYEQYF
DNA: TGCAGCCCTGGGACTAGCGGGAGCTCTAGCTCCTACGAGCAGTACTTC
J: TRBJ2-7
D: TRBD2
size: few
V: TRBV20-1

CDR3: CASSQDAYEQYF
DNA: TGCGCCAGCAGCCAAGATGCCTACGAGCAGTACTTC
J: TRBJ2-7
D: NA
size: many
V: TRBV4-1

CDR3: CASSLVAGHTDTQYF
DNA: TGTGCCAGCAGCTTAGTGGCAGGGCACACAGATACGCAGTATTTT
J: TRBJ2-3
D: NA
size: many
V: TRBV7-2

CDR3: CASSDRMSYEQYF
DNA: TGTGCCAGCAGTGACCGGATGTCCTACGAGCAGTACTTC
J: TRBJ2-7
D: NA
size: few
V: TRBV25-1

CDR3: CASSSVREYADTQYF
DNA: TGTGCCAGCAGCTCTGTGCGGGAGTATGCAGATACGCAGTATTTT
J: TRBJ2-3
D: TRBD2
size: NA
V: TRBV5-4

CDR3: CASSEYAARDTEAFF
DNA: TGTGCCAGCAGTGAATACGCGGCCCGGGACACTGAAGCTTTCTTT
J: TRBJ1-1
D: NA
size: few
V: TRBV2

CDR3: CASSVDMRAGYTF
DNA: TGTGCCAGCAGCGTCGACATGCGTGCGGGCTACACCTTC
J: TRBJ1-2
D: NA
size: many
V: TRBV3-1

CDR3: CASSLSLAAEAYEQYF
DNA: TGCGCCAGCAGCCTCAGCCTGGCAGCGGAAGCCTACGAGCAGTACTTC
J: TRBJ2-7
D: NA
size: few
V: TRBV4-3

CDR3: CASSGQGVSEAFF
DNA: TGTGCCAGCAGTGGACAGGGGGTATCTGAAGCTTTCTTT
J: TRBJ1-1
D: TRBD1
size: NA
V: TRBV12-3/TRBV12-4

CDR3: CASSLRGAPGETQYF
DNA: TGTGCCAGCAGCTTACGGGGGGCTCCCGGGGAGACCCAGTACTTC
J: TRBJ2-5
D: NA
size: many
V: TRBV5-6

CDR3: CASSLAVKYEQYF
DNA: TGTGCCAGCAGCTTGGCAGTAAAGTACGAGCAGTACTTC
J: TRBJ2-7
D: NA
size: many
V: TRBV5-5

CDR3: CASSYLASGRREQYF
DNA: TGTGCCAGCAGTTACTTGGCTAGCGGGAGGCGCGAGCAGTACTTC
J: TRBJ2-7
D: TRBD2
size: few
V: TRBV6-2/TRBV6-3

CDR3: CASSLTSLNTDTQYF
DNA: TGTGCCAGCAGTCTAACTAGTTTAAACACAGATACGCAGTATTTT
J: TRBJ2-3
D: NA
size: few
V: TRBV12-3/TRBV12-4

CDR3: CASSPVGIRSYNSPLHF
DNA: TGTGCCAGCAGCCCCGTCGGAATCCGCTCCTATAATTCACCCCTCCACTTT
J: TRBJ1-6
D: NA
size: many
V: TRBV6-2/TRBV6-3

CDR3: CASSQRVGQGTYNEQFF
DNA: TGCGCCAGCAGCCAGCGAGTGGGACAGGGTACCTACAATGAGCAGTTCTTC
J: TRBJ2-1
D: TRBD1
size: few
V: TRBV4-3

CDR3: CASSFRALYGYTF
DNA: TGTGCCAGCAGTTTCAGAGCACTTTATGGCTACACCTTC
J: TRBJ1-2
D: NA
size: few
V: TRBV12-3/TRBV12-4

CDR3: CSAREWLAGINEQFF
DNA: TGCAGTGCTAGAGAATGGCTAGCGGGGATCAATGAGCAGTTCTTC
J: TRBJ2-1
D: TRBD2
size: NA
V: TRBV20-1

CDR3: CASSRGQQETQYF
DNA: TGTGCCAGCAGCCGAGGACAGCAAGAGACCCAGTACTTC
J: TRBJ2-5
D: NA
size: many
V: TRBV3-1

CDR3: CASSRRNSGANVLTF
DNA: TGTGCCAGCAGCCGACGGAACTCTGGGGCCAACGTCCTGACTTTC
J: TRBJ2-6
D: NA
size: few
V: TRBV3-1

CDR3: CASSRPSGYNEQFF
DNA: TGTGCCAGCAGCCGCCCTAGCGGATACAATGAGCAGTTCTTC
J: TRBJ2-1
D: TRBD2
size: NA
V: TRBV7-9

CDR3: CASSLDRRPNNEQFF
DNA: TGTGCCAGCAGCTTAGATAGAAGGCCGAACAATGAGCAGTTCTTC
J: TRBJ2-1
D: NA
size: many
V: TRBV11-2